Following are 24 T cell receptor beta chains from one sample sequenced in a study of shared clonotypes between healthy human individuals. Data came from immunoSEQ multiplex PCR; TCRdb stores just in-frame clones and leaves some out. The sample lists 110,000 or so clones, under 70% seen once, with about 23% in the top ten. Sequencing was carried out using memory CD8+ T cells sorted from blood. Subset reported: CD45RO+ cells pooled with CCR7-negative TemRA cells. Receptor source: a woman aged 25 to 45 in good health.

The CDR3 is CASSDSQGAGELFF. Here the CDR3 DNA reads TGTGCCAGCAGTGACTCGCAGGGGGCCGGGGAGCTGTTTTTT. The chain couples TRBV6-4 to TRBJ2-2; the match to TRBD1 covers 7 bases. With 0 bases clipped from V and 6 bases from J, the junction kept 1 base outside the gene matches. Per the germline V gene, CDR1 is MRHNA and CDR2 is SNTAGT. The CDR3 is 14 amino acids.

This clone was detected many times. The V gene is TRBV4-1, the J gene TRBJ2-7; 10 bases line up with TRBD2. The CDR3 sequence is 16 residues long. Trimming cost V 2 bases and J 2 bases; bases outside gene matches: 6. Germline CDR1 and CDR2: MGHRA and YSYEKL. The CDR3 DNA sequence: TGCGCCAGCAGCCAAAATAGTCTAGCGGGGGCCTACGAGCAGTACTTC. Its translation is CASSQNSLAGAYEQYF.

The chain links TRBV11-2 to TRBJ2-7; D perhaps matches TRBD1 (5 bases). Deletions cut 1 base from V and 4 bases from J, with 5 bases between. Germline CDR1 and CDR2: SGHAT and FQNNGV. This CDR3 is built from 12 residues. CDR3 sequence (DNA): TGTGCCAGCAGCTTAGGACAGTACGAGCAGTACTTC. It translates to CASSLGQYEQYF.

The chain is built from TRBV2 and TRBJ2-3; 9 bases agree with TRBD2. Per the germline V gene, CDR1 is SNHLY and CDR2 is FYNNEI. The CDR3 has 17 amino acids. With 2 bases clipped from V and 1 base from J, the junction kept 7 bases outside the gene matches. CDR3 DNA: TGTGCCAGCAGTGAAAATTCGGCGGGAGGGGGCACAGATACGCAGTATTTT. This encodes CASSENSAGGGTDTQYF. Full variable domain (outside the CDR3, taken from reference TRBV2 and TRBJ2-3): EPEVTQTPSHQVTQMGQEVILRCVPISNHLYFYWYRQILGQKVEFLVSFYNNEISEKSEIFDDQFSVERPDGSNFTLKIRSTKLEDSAMYFCASSENSAGGGTDTQYFGPGTRLTVL.

The chain employs TRBV4-1 and TRBJ1-2, with D perhaps TRBD1 (5 bases). The V end lost 4 bases, the J end lost 0 bases, and 12 bases lay between the germline ends. From germline, CDR1 is MGHRA and CDR2 YSYEKL. The CDR3 consists of 15 residues. CDR3: CASSRTGAPNYGYTF. The CDR3, as DNA: TGCGCCAGCAGCCGAACAGGTGCTCCTAACTATGGCTACACCTTC.

The rearrangement joins TRBV27 to TRBJ2-7; 9 bases agree with TRBD2. Germline CDR1 reads MNHEY; CDR2 reads SMNVEV (reference sequence). Losses at the gene ends were 4 bases for V and 2 bases for J; bases not matched to a gene: 9. The CDR3 contains 16 residues. CDR3: CASSYVRASGTYEQYF. In DNA form, the CDR3 reads TGTGCCAGCAGTTATGTTCGGGCTAGCGGGACCTACGAGCAGTACTTC.

This clone has more than one count but fewer than ten. CDR3 nucleotides: TGCGCCAGCAGGCGGGGACAGGCATTCTACAATGAGCAGTTCTTC. It yields the protein CASRRGQAFYNEQFF. The chain links TRBV5-1 to TRBJ2-1; 8 bases align to TRBD1. The germline CDR1 and CDR2 sequences are SGHRS and YFSETQ. The CDR3 has 15 amino acids. Trimming removed 5 bases from V and 3 bases from J; junction bases left unmatched: 7.

J is TRBJ1-1 and V is TRBV5-1; D gene unclear. This CDR3 comprises 15 residues. Germline CDR1 SGHRS, CDR2 YFSETQ. V lost 0 bases, J lost 4 bases, and 13 bases lay in between. The CDR3 region is CASSLGHRMATEAFF. Here the CDR3 DNA reads TGCGCCAGCAGCTTGGGACACCGAATGGCCACTGAAGCTTTCTTT.

This chain links TRBV7-8 with TRBJ2-7; D not certain. The CDR3 is made up of 15 amino acids. Trimming pared 2 bases from V and 3 bases from J, leaving 14 bases between. Germline CDR1 and CDR2: SGHVS and FQNEAQ. DNA for the CDR3: TGTGCCAGCAGCTTAAAAAGGACCTCATTCTACGAGCAGTACTTC. It yields the protein CASSLKRTSFYEQYF.

On this clone itself: Other DNA sequences in the same sample also yield this CDR3. The J gene is TRBJ1-5, the V gene TRBV25-1; the D is unclear. Germline CDR1 and CDR2: MGHDK and SYGVNS. This CDR3 spans 12 amino acids. V lost 4 bases and J 6 bases, leaving 7 bases between the germline ends. The CDR3 loop reads CASSVEGQPQHF. CDR3 nucleotide sequence: TGTGCCAGCAGTGTAGAAGGTCAGCCCCAGCATTTT.

This clone has just one count. The V and J genes are TRBV23-1 and TRBJ1-2; no reliable D call. TRBV23-1 is an ORF, with its function uncertain. V shed 9 bases and J shed 8 bases, with 10 bases lying between them. The CDR3 length is 10 residues. The CDR3 protein is CARGMAGYTF. CDR3 DNA: TGCGCCAGGGGGATGGCCGGCTACACCTTC.

The genes are TRBV9 and TRBJ2-5, with D unresolved. Between the trimmed V and J ends, which lost 0 bases and 7 bases, there was a span of 19 bases. CDR3 length equals 16 residues. CDR1 is SGDLS, CDR2 YYNGEE, per germline. The CDR3 region has the DNA TGTGCCAGCAGCGTAGCGGCGCGAGATCACGGTGGGACCCAGTACTTC. Protein product: CASSVAARDHGGTQYF.

This clone showed up just once. The genes are TRBV28 and TRBJ1-2; the match to TRBD1 covers 8 bases. The CDR3 runs 13 residues. The J segment lost 5 bases and the V segment lost 6 bases, leaving 5 bases of the junction unmatched. The germline V gene has CDR1 MDHEN and CDR2 SYDVKM. CDR3 amino acids: CASSQDREYGYTF. The CDR3 DNA sequence: TGTGCCAGCAGCCAGGACAGGGAGTATGGCTACACCTTC.

This chain connects TRBV28 to TRBJ2-1, with 11 bases matching TRBD1. The CDR3 is made up of 15 amino acids. After removal of 7 bases from V and 7 bases from J, the junction contained 9 bases not matched to a gene. Germline-derived CDR1 and CDR2 are MDHEN and SYDVKM. CDR3: CASIVPGQGVNEQFF. Written as DNA, the CDR3 is TGTGCCAGCATCGTCCCGGGACAGGGGGTGAATGAGCAGTTCTTC.

Comments on this clone: Just one base apart from a much larger clone, this may be a read error. CDR3 bases: TGTGCCAGCAGTGAGACTAGCGGGAGCTCCTACGAGCAGTACTTC. Translating gives CASSETSGSSYEQYF. The gene calls are TRBV10-3 and TRBJ2-7; TRBD2 agrees at 12 bases. This CDR3 is 15 amino acids long. The V gene's germline CDR1 is ENHRY and CDR2 SYGVKD.

The chain is built from TRBV2 and TRBJ1-4; D not resolved. This CDR3 has 13 amino acids. Trimming took 4 bases from V and 8 from J, leaving 11 bases between them. Germline V gene data show CDR1 as SNHLY and CDR2 as FYNNEI. CDR3 coding DNA: TGTGCCAGCAGTGTTGGATTTGCGGAAAAACTGTTTTTT. It translates to CASSVGFAEKLFF.

J is TRBJ2-1 and V is TRBV7-8, with D possibly matching TRBD1 (6 bases). CDR1 and CDR2 from the germline V gene are SGHVS and FQNEAQ. The V end lost 3 bases, the J end lost 8 bases, and 17 bases lay between the germline ends. This CDR3 contains 15 residues. The CDR3 spells CASSFGRGAYYEQFF. The CDR3 DNA follows: TGTGCCAGCAGCTTCGGCAGGGGCGCCTATTATGAGCAGTTCTTC.

The gene calls are TRBV5-4 and TRBJ2-3; 8 nucleotides align to TRBD2. V shed 1 base and J 4 bases; nucleotides not matched to a gene: 5. CDR1 is SGHNT, CDR2 YYREEE, per germline (reference sequence). This CDR3 contains 15 residues. The CDR3 coding sequence is TGTGCCAGCAGCTTGTCATTAGCGGGATCAGATACGCAGTATTTT. Amino acid sequence: CASSLSLAGSDTQYF.

The CDR3 sequence: CASSPGWGRNTGELFF. For the CDR3, the DNA is TGCGCCAGCAGCCCCGGGTGGGGACGGAACACCGGGGAGCTGTTTTTT. The chain has TRBV5-1 and TRBJ2-2, with D possibly being TRBD1 or TRBD2 (5 bases each). Germline V gene sequence: CDR1 SGHRS, CDR2 YFSETQ. The CDR3 contains 16 residues. The V end lost 4 bases, the J end lost 1 base, and 14 bases lay between the germline ends.

The chain recombines TRBV21-1 with TRBJ2-3; the D call of TRBD2 is as the table states it, not checked on the DNA. TRBV21-1 is tagged as a pseudogene. The CDR3 sequence is 21 residues long. The CDR3 reads CASSKTAPPKLAAHSTDTQYF. For the CDR3, the DNA is TGTGCCAGCAGCAAAACCGCTCCGCCAAAACTAGCCGCTCATTCCACAGATACGCAGTATTTT.

This clone was detected a few times. The rearrangement uses TRBV30 and TRBJ2-2; 8 bases map to TRBD2. Trimming at V came to 1 base and at J to 4 bases, leaving 5 bases not matched to a gene. The CDR3 contains 15 residues. CDR1 and CDR2 (germline): GTSNPN, SVGIG (reference sequence). Written as DNA, the CDR3 is TGTGCCTGGAGTGCAGCGGGAGAGATCACCGGGGAGCTGTTTTTT. Its protein product is CAWSAAGEITGELFF.

The table lists this clone with a few counts. V is TRBV7-9 and J is TRBJ2-7; the D is unclear. The CDR3 covers 15 residues. Deletions cut 0 bases from V and 3 bases from J, with 12 bases between. Germline CDR1 SEHNR, CDR2 FQNEAQ (reference sequence). CDR3 region: CASSLAASPDYEQYF. DNA of the CDR3: TGTGCCAGCAGCTTAGCTGCCTCCCCTGACTACGAGCAGTACTTC.

This clone was detected once. The gene calls are TRBV29-1 and TRBJ1-1; tentatively, D is TRBD1 (6 bases). V lost 6 bases, J lost 4 bases, and 18 bases lay in between. Germline assignment: CDR1 SQVTM and CDR2 ANQGSEA. There are 14 residues in the CDR3. The CDR3: CSVEQGLSGTEAFF. In DNA form, the CDR3 reads TGCAGCGTGGAACAGGGCCTTTCGGGCACTGAAGCTTTCTTT.

The rearrangement uses TRBV27 and TRBJ1-3; D is uncertain. The V end lost 4 bases, the J end lost 2 bases, and 6 bases lay between the germline ends. The germline V gene encodes CDR1 MNHEY and CDR2 SMNVEV (reference sequence). The CDR3 consists of 13 residues. The CDR3 bases are TGTGCCAGCAGTTACAAGCCTGGAAACACCATATATTTT. It codes for CASSYKPGNTIYF.